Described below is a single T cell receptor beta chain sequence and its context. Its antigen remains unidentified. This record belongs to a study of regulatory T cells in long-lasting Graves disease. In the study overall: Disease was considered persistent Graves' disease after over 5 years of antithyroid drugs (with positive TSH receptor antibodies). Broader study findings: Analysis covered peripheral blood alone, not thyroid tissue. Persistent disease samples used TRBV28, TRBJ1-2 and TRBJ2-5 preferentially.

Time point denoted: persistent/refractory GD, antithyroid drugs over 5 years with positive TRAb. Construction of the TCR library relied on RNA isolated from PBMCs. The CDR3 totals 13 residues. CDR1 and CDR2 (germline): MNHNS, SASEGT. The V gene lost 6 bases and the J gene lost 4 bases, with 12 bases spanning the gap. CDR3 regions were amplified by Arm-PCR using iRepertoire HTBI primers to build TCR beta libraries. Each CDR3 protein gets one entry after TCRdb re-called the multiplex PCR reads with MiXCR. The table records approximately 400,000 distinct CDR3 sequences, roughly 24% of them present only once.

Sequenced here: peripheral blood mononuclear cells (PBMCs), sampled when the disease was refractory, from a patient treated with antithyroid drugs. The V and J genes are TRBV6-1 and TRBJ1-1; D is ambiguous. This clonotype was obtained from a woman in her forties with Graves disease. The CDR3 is CASRVGSTTEAFF. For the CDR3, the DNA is TGTGCCAGCAGGGTTGGCTCGACCACTGAAGCTTTCTTT.